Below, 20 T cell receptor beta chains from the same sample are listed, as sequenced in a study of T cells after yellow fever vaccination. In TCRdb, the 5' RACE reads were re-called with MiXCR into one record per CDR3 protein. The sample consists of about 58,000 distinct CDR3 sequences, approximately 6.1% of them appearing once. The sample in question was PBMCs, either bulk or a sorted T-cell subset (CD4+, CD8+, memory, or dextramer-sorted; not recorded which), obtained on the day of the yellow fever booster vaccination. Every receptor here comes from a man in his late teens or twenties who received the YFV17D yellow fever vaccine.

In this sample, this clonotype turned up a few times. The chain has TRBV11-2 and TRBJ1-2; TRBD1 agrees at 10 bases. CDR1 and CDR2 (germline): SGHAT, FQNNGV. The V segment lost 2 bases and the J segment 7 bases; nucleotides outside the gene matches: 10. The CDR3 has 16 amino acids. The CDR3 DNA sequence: TGTGCCAGCAGCTTAAATCCGGGACAGGGGACGGGTGGCTACACCTTC. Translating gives CASSLNPGQGTGGYTF.

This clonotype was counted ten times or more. This CDR3 reads CSAPRGTGELFF. The CDR3 DNA reads TGCAGCGCTCCTCGAGGGACCGGGGAGCTGTTTTTT. The gene calls are TRBV29-1 and TRBJ2-2, with D perhaps matching TRBD2 (5 bases). This CDR3 comprises 12 residues. V gave up 7 bases and J gave up 5 bases, with 11 bases separating them. Germline lookup yields CDR1 SQVTM and CDR2 ANQGSEA.

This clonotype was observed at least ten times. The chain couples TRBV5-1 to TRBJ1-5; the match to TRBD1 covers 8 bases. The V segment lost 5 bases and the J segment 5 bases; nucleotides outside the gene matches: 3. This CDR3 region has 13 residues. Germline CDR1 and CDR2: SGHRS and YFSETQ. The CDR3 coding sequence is TGCGCCAGCAGTCCACAGGGGGATCAGCCCCAGCATTTT. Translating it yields CASSPQGDQPQHF.

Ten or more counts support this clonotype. The CDR3 region has the DNA TGCGCCAGCAGCTTGCTCGCGGAGACCCAGTACTTC. As protein: CASSLLAETQYF. This chain links TRBV5-1 with TRBJ2-5; no clear D. V was pared by 1 base and J by 5 bases, with 6 bases between. This CDR3 has 12 amino acids. Germline CDR1 reads SGHRS; CDR2 reads YFSETQ.

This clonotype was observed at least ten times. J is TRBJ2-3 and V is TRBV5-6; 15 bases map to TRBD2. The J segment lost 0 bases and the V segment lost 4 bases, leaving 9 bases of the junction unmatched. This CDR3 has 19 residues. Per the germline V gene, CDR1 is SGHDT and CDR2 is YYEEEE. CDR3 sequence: CASSLYHGLAGGSTDTQYF. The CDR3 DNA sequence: TGTGCCAGCAGCCTCTACCACGGACTAGCGGGGGGGAGCACAGATACGCAGTATTTT.

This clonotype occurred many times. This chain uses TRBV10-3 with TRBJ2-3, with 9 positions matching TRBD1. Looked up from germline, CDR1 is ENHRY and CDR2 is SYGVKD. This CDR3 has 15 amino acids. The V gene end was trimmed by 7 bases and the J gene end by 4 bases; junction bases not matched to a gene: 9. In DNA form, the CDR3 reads TGTGCCATCAAAAAGGACAGGGGCGACGCAGATACGCAGTATTTT. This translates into CAIKKDRGDADTQYF.

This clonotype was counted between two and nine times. The CDR3 DNA follows: TGTGCCAGCAGCTTAGAGGCCTATAACTCGGCAGATACGCAGTATTTT. Translated: CASSLEAYNSADTQYF. V is TRBV7-3 and J is TRBJ2-3; no firm D call. The V end lost 2 bases, the J end lost 4 bases, and 16 bases lay between the germline ends. Germline V gene sequence: CDR1 SGHTA, CDR2 FQGTGA. CDR3 length: 16 residues.

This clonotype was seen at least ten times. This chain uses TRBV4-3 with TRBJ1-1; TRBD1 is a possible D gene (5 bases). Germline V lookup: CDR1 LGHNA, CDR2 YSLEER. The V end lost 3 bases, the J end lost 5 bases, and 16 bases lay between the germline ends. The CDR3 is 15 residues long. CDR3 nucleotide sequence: TGCGCCAGCAGCCAGATGCCCCCGGGGGAGACTGAAGCTTTCTTT. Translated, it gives CASSQMPPGETEAFF.

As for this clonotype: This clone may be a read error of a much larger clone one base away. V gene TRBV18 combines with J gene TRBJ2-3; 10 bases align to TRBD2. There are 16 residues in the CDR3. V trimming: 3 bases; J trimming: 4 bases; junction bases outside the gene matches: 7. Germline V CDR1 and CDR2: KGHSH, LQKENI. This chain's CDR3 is CASSPRTSGSSDTQYF. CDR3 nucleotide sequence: TGTGCCAGCTCACCCAGGACTAGCGGAAGCTCAGATACGCAGTATTTT.

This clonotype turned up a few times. The CDR3 sequence is CASSNQITNYGYTF. The CDR3, as DNA: TGTGCCAGCAGCAATCAGATAACTAACTATGGCTACACCTTC. The gene calls are TRBV9 and TRBJ1-2, with D hard to call. The CDR3 is 14 residues long. V lost 4 bases to trimming and J lost 0 bases, with 10 bases between them. Germline CDR1 SGDLS, CDR2 YYNGEE.

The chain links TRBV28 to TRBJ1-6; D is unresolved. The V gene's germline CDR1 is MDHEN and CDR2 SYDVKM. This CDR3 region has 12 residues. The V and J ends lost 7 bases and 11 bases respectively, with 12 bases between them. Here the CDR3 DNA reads TGTGCCAGCATTATGATTGGGGCACCCCTCCACTTT. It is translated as CASIMIGAPLHF.

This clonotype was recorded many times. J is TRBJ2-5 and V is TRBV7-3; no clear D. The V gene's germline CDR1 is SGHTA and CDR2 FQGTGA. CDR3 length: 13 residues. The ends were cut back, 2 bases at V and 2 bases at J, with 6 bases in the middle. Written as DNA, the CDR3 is TGTGCCAGCAGCTTATGGGGACAAGAGACCCAGTACTTC. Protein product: CASSLWGQETQYF.

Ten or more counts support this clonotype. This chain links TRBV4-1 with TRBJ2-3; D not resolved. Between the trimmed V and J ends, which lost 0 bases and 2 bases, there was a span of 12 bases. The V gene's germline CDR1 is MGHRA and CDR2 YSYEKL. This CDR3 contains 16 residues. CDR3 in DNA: TGCGCCAGCAGCCAAGATCGGGCAGTCTCCACAGATACGCAGTATTTT. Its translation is CASSQDRAVSTDTQYF.

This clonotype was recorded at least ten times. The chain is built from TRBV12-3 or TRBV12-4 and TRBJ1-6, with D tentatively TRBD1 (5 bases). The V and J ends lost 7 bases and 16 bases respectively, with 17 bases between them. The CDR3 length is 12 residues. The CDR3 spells CASTEGAGPLHF. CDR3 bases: TGTGCCAGCACCGAAGGGGCAGGTCCTCTCCACTTT.

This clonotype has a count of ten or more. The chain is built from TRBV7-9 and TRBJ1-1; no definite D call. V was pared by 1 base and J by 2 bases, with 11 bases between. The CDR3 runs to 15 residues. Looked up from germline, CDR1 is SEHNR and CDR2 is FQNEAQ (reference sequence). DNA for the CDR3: TGTGCCAGCAGCTTAGTGCGGCGGGATAACACTGAAGCTTTCTTT. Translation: CASSLVRRDNTEAFF.

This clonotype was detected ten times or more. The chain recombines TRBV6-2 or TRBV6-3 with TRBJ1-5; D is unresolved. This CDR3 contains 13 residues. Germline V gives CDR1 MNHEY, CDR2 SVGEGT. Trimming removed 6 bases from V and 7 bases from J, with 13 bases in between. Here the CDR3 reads CASSPVGEQPQHF. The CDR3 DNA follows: TGTGCCAGCAGCCCCGTCGGGGAACAGCCCCAGCATTTT.

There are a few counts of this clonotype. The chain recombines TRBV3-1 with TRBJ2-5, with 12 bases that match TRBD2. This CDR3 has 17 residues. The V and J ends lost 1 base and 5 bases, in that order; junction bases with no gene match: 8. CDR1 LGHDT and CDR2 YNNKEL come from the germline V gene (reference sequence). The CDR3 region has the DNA TGTGCCAGCAGCCAAGGGGCTAGCGGGGGGGGGCGCGAGACCCAGTACTTC. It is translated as CASSQGASGGGRETQYF.

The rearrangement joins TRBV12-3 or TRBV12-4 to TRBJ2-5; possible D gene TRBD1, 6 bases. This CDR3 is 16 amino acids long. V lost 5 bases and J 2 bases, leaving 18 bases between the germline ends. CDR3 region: CASSPGSGARQETQYF. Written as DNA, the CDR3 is TGTGCCAGCAGTCCCGGGTCAGGGGCCCGTCAAGAGACCCAGTACTTC.

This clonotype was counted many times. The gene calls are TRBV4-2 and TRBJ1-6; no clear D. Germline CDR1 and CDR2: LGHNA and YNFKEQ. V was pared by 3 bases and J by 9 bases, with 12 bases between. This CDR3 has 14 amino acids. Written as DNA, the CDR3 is TGTGCCAGCAGCCAGCCGGGAGCTCGTTCACCCCTCCACTTT. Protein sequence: CASSQPGARSPLHF.

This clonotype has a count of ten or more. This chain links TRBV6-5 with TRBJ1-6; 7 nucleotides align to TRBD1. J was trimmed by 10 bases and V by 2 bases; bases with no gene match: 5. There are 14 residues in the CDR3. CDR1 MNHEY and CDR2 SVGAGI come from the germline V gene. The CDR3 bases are TGTGCCAGCAGTTACGACAGGGCATCCTCACCCCTCCACTTT. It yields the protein CASSYDRASSPLHF.